The 10 T cell receptor beta chains in this list originate from one sample, sequenced in a study of Ad26.COV2.S vaccination and SARS-CoV-2 variants. Using immunoSEQ multiplex PCR, the repertoire was profiled, and TCRdb retains in-frame clones only, with some absent. The profile shows hundreds of thousands of clones, roughly 90% of them singletons. Sample treatment: roughly 18 received Ad26.COV2.S at low or high dose, single or two shots; 5 received placebo; per-sample allocation not given. Day 63 after the first injection of vaccine or placebo was the sampling time. Material: peripheral blood, obtained in a trial of Ad26.COV2.S vaccine versus placebo. The receptors were sampled from a person aged 18-65 years who received the Ad26.COV2.S COVID-19 vaccine or a placebo.

This clone showed up just a few times. Other DNA sequences in the sample encode the same CDR3. The CDR3 DNA reads as TGTGCCAGCAGCTTGGTAGGGGGCTCTGGAAACACCATATATTTT. Translated, it gives CASSLVGGSGNTIYF. The genes are TRBV7-9 and TRBJ1-3; D may be TRBD1 (6 bases). V lost 3 bases to trimming and J lost 0 bases, with 9 bases between them. This CDR3 is 15 amino acids long. The V gene's germline CDR1 is SEHNR and CDR2 FQNEAQ (reference sequence).

The V and J genes are TRBV6-2 or TRBV6-3 and TRBJ1-2; 7 bases are shared with TRBD1. V shed 5 bases and J 4 bases; nucleotides not matched to a gene: 10. The CDR3 spans 15 residues. CDR1 is MNHEY, CDR2 SVGEGT, per germline. CDR3 protein: CASSTRQGGSYGYTF. CDR3 nucleotides: TGTGCCAGCAGTACTCGACAGGGTGGAAGCTATGGCTACACCTTC.

The chain uses TRBV2 and TRBJ1-6; D gene ambiguous. Deletions cut 0 bases from V and 7 bases from J, with 10 bases between. The CDR3 length is 15 residues. Germline values: CDR1 SNHLY, CDR2 FYNNEI. CDR3 nucleotide sequence: TGTGCCAGCAGTGAAGCTCGGCAGATCAATTCACCCCTCCACTTT. Its translation is CASSEARQINSPLHF.

This chain links TRBV5-1 with TRBJ2-7, with 8 bases aligning to TRBD2. V lost 6 bases and J lost 4; bases outside the gene matches: 6. The CDR3 runs 13 residues. The germline V gene encodes CDR1 SGHRS and CDR2 YFSETQ. This CDR3 reads CASTREGRYEQYF. CDR3 DNA sequence: TGCGCCAGCACCCGGGAGGGCCGGTACGAGCAGTACTTC.

The chain links TRBV6-2 or TRBV6-3 to TRBJ2-1, with unresolved D. CDR1 MNHEY and CDR2 SVGEGT come from the germline V gene. The V and J ends lost 5 bases and 9 bases respectively, with 11 bases between them. The CDR3 is 12 residues long. DNA for the CDR3: TGTGCCAGCAGTAGAGTAGGGTCTGAGCAGTTCTTC. Translating gives CASSRVGSEQFF.

V is TRBV7-8 and J is TRBJ1-4; 12 positions match TRBD1. Unmatched junction bases numbered 8, after V lost 5 bases and J lost 7 bases. This CDR3 is built from 16 residues. Germline V CDR1 and CDR2: SGHVS, FQNEAQ. The CDR3 spells CASSTGQGAISEKLFF. CDR3 nucleotide sequence: TGTGCCAGCAGCACGGGACAGGGGGCAATAAGTGAAAAACTGTTTTTT.

The chain recombines TRBV25-1 with TRBJ1-4; D not certain. Trimming took 2 bases from V and 9 from J, leaving 13 bases between them. This CDR3 region has 14 residues. CDR1 MGHDK and CDR2 SYGVNS come from the germline V gene. For the CDR3, the DNA is TGTGCCAGCAGTGAACCCCCCACTGGGAAAAAACTGTTTTTT. This translates into CASSEPPTGKKLFF.

This chain joins TRBV11-2 and TRBJ2-1, with a weak D call TRBD2 (6 bases). There are 14 residues in the CDR3. The germline gives CDR1 SGHAT, CDR2 FQNNGV. Trimming left V 3 bases short and J 2 bases short, with 8 bases between. The CDR3 spells CASSFAGTYNEQFF. The CDR3 region has the DNA TGTGCCAGCAGCTTTGCGGGAACCTACAATGAGCAGTTCTTC.

The V gene is TRBV19, the J gene TRBJ2-2; D uncertain. CDR3 length: 15 amino acids. Germline lookup yields CDR1 LNHDA and CDR2 SQIVND (reference sequence). Trimming stripped 6 bases from V and 1 base from J, with 12 bases between. The CDR3 DNA follows: TGTGCCAGTAGGGCTCTCAACAGGAACACCGGGGAGCTGTTTTTT. Amino acids: CASRALNRNTGELFF.

This chain connects TRBV2 to TRBJ2-7, with D tentatively TRBD1 (5 bases). Germline CDR1 SNHLY, CDR2 FYNNEI. CDR3 length equals 13 residues. With 4 bases removed from V and 5 bases from J, the gap between germline ends came to 12 bases. For the CDR3, the DNA is TGTGCCAGCAGTGTAGGGAAAGGGGACGAGCAGTACTTC. It encodes CASSVGKGDEQYF.